This T cell receptor beta chain derives from a study of T-cell reconstitution after alpha-beta-depleted transplantation in children. Germline V gene lookup returns CDR1 SGHAT and CDR2 FQNNGV. V lost 0 bases and J 0 bases, leaving 13 bases between the germline ends. This CDR3 spans 17 amino acids. Preparation of the TCRbeta library involved a method that used unique molecular identifiers. TCRdb re-called the PCR reads through MiXCR, storing one row per CDR3 protein. The sample shows some 200,000 distinct CDR3 sequences, about 15% of them seen only once. At least ten counts were recorded for this clonotype.

This specimen was PBMCs from the stem cell graft donor, taken from the stem cell graft. This chain joins TRBV11-2 and TRBJ2-3; D assignment may be TRBD1 or TRBD2 (5 bases each). The sequence was collected from a human donor who donated a stem cell graft to a child with acute lymphoblastic leukemia. CDR3 region: CASSLEAGRTSTDTQYF. CDR3 DNA sequence: TGTGCCAGCAGCTTAGAGGCAGGGAGAACTAGCACAGATACGCAGTATTTT. The entire variable domain, with the rest obtained from reference TRBV11-2 and TRBJ2-3, is as follows: EAGVAQSPRYKIIEKRQSVAFWCNPISGHATLYWYQQILGQGPKLLIQFQNNGVVDDSQLPKDRFSAERLKGVDSTLKIQPAKLEDSAVYLCASSLEAGRTSTDTQYFGPGTRLTVL.